The TCR beta chain described here comes from a study of radiation and T cells in renal cell carcinoma. Findings and limits, study-wide: Without pretreatment biopsies, baseline tumor clonotype presence was undetermined. From baseline, blood top tumor clonotypes peaked at 2 weeks post-radiation.

The time point: baseline pretreatment blood. Sample treatment: 15 Gy SBRT to primary tumor, nephrectomy 4 weeks later. Serial blood draws occurred at baseline and 2 and 4 weeks post-SBRT. The tumor was a clear cell renal cell carcinoma. With respect to this clone: Antigen specificity is unknown.

The CDR3 is 13 amino acids. Germline V gene lookup returns CDR1 LGHNA and CDR2 YSLEER. The V and J ends lost 2 bases and 2 bases respectively, with 6 bases between them. TCRdb's copy holds only in-frame clones and misses some; the assay was immunoSEQ multiplex PCR. The table records approximately 140,000 clones, 88% of them present only once. This receptor was identified in a woman in her 70s with renal cell carcinoma. The source was blood, collected from a patient whose treatment included radiotherapy and nephrectomy. The chain carries TRBV4-3 and TRBJ1-2; D not resolved. Here the CDR3 DNA reads TGCGCCAGCAGCCAACTCGAGAACTATGGCTACACCTTC. Residues: CASSQLENYGYTF.